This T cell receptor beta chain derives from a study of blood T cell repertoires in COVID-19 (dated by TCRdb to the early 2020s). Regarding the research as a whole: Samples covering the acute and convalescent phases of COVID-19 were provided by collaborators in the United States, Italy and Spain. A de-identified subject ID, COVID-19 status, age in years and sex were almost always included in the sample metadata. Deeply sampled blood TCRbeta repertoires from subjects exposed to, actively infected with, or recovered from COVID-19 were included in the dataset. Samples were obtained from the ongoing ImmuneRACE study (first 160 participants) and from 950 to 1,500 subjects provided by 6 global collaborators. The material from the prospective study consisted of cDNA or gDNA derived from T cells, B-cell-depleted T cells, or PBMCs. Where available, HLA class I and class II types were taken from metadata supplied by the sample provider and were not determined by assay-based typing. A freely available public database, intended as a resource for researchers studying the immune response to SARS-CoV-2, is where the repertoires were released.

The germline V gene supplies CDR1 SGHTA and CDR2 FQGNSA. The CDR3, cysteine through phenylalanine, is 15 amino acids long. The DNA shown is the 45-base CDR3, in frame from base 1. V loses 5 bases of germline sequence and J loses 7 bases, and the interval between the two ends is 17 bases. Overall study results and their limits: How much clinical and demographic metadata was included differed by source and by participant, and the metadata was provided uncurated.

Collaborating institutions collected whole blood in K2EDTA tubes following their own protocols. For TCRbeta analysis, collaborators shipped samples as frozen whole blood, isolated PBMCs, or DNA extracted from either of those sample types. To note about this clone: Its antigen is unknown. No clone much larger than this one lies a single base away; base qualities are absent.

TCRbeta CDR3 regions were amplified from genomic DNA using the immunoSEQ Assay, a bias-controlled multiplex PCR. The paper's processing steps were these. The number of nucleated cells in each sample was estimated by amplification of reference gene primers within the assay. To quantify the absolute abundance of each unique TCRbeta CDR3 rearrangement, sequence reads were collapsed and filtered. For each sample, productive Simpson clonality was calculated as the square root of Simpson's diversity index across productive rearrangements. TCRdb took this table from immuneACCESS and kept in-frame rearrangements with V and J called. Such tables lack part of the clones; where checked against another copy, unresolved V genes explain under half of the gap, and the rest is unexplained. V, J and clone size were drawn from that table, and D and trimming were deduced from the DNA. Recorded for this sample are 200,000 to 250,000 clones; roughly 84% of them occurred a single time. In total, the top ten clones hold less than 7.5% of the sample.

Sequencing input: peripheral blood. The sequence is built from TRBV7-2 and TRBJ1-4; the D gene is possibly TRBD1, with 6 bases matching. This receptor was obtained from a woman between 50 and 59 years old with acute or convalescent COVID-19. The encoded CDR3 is CASSLRQGPIEKLFF. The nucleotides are TGTGCCAGCAGCCTCCGCCAGGGGCCGATTGAAAAACTGTTTTTT. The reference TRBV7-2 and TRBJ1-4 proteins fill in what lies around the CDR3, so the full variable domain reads GAGVSQSPSNKVTEKGKDVELRCDPISGHTALYWYRQSLGQGLEFLIYFQGNSAPDKSGLPSDRFSAERTGGSVSTLTIQRTQQEDSAVYLCASSLRQGPIEKLFFGSGTQLSVL.